This entry lists 20 T cell receptor beta chains sequenced from one sample in a study of monozygotic twins with inflammatory bowel disease. TCRdb reanalyzed the 5' RACE reads, giving one entry per CDR3 protein sequence and no DNA. Reported are just over 300,000 distinct CDR3 sequences; the ten largest clones contain roughly 5.2%. Sequenced input: blood. The source of these receptors is a human donor with ulcerative colitis or Crohn's disease, or a healthy co-twin of an affected twin (not recorded which).

The chain employs TRBV18 and TRBJ2-1. CDR3 length: 17 residues. The germline V gene has CDR1 KGHSH and CDR2 LQKENI. The CDR3 protein is CASSPQKGLGSYNEQFF. Supplemented by reference TRBV18 and TRBJ2-1, the full variable domain reads NAGVMQNPRHLVRRRGQEARLRCSPMKGHSHVYWYRQLPEEGLKFMVYLQKENIIDESGMPKERFSAEFPKEGPSILRIQQVVRGDSAAYFCASSPQKGLGSYNEQFFGPGTRLTVL.

The chain joins TRBV20-1 to TRBJ2-1; TCRdb designates TRBD1, a call that cannot be tested without DNA. CDR3 size: 14 residues. The germline V gene has CDR1 DFQATT and CDR2 SNEGSKA (reference sequence). CDR3: CSAEGRGHNNEQFF.

The chain has TRBV5-1 and TRBJ2-1; the TRBD1 assignment by TCRdb is unverifiable without DNA. Germline CDR1 reads SGHRS; CDR2 reads YFSETQ. The CDR3 loop spans 15 amino acids. CDR3 region: CASSGDRPLYNEQFF.

This chain joins TRBV5-1 and TRBJ2-2; TCRdb selects TRBD1, and the lack of DNA leaves this call unchecked. CDR3 length: 17 residues. Germline V gene lookup returns CDR1 SGHRS and CDR2 YFSETQ. The CDR3 is CASSLGRGLANTGELFF.

This chain uses TRBV3-1 with TRBJ1-1; TCRdb indicates TRBD1, and absent DNA this call remains unverified. Germline lookup yields CDR1 LGHDT and CDR2 YNNKEL (reference sequence). This CDR3 region has 15 residues. CDR3 loop: CASSRRGGPNTEAFF.

The V and J genes are TRBV7-9 and TRBJ1-1; TCRdb indicates TRBD1, and absent DNA this call remains unverified. The CDR3 length is 14 residues. From germline, CDR1 is SEHNR and CDR2 FQNEAQ (reference sequence). CDR3 sequence: CSSRNRGQVTEAFF.

The rearrangement uses TRBV7-2 and TRBJ1-1; TCRdb's D gene call, TRBD1, goes unchecked for lack of DNA. Per the germline V gene, CDR1 is SGHTA and CDR2 is FQGNSA. The CDR3 extends over 13 amino acids. This CDR3 is CASSLATGIGAFF.

The chain uses TRBV7-8 and TRBJ1-3; TCRdb's D call of TRBD1 is untestable without DNA. In germline, CDR1 is SGHVS, CDR2 FQNEAQ. The CDR3 has 15 residues. The CDR3 is CASSPTVYSGNTIYF.

This chain links TRBV29-1 with TRBJ2-5. Looked up from germline, CDR1 is SQVTM and CDR2 is ANQGSEA. The CDR3 consists of 13 residues. CDR3 region: CSVDLSLQETQYF. The full variable domain, rest sourced from reference TRBV29-1 and TRBJ2-5, is SAVISQKPSRDICQRGTSLTIQCQVDSQVTMMFWYRQQPGQSLTLIATANQGSEATYESGFVIDKFPISRPNLTFSTLTVSNMSPEDSSIYLCSVDLSLQETQYFGPGTRLLVL.

The rearrangement uses TRBV7-8 and TRBJ2-5; the TCRdb D gene call, TRBD1, has no DNA to confirm it. Germline-derived CDR1 and CDR2 are SGHVS and FQNEAQ. CDR3 length equals 17 residues. The CDR3: CASSLRGYQSLQETQYF.

This chain joins TRBV5-1 and TRBJ2-6. The CDR3 runs to 16 residues. The germline CDR1 and CDR2 sequences are SGHRS and YFSETQ. Here the CDR3 reads CASSLEFLSGANVLTF.

J is TRBJ2-7 and V is TRBV5-1; TCRdb outputs TRBD2, but without DNA this stays unchecked. The CDR3 is 15 residues long. The germline CDR1 and CDR2 sequences are SGHRS and YFSETQ. The CDR3 reads CASSLELSGTYEQYF.

V gene TRBV28 combines with J gene TRBJ1-1. The germline V gene has CDR1 MDHEN and CDR2 SYDVKM. This CDR3 has 15 amino acids. CDR3 sequence: CASSLAGYMNTEAFF.

The rearrangement uses TRBV28 and TRBJ2-1; TCRdb's assignment of TRBD1 cannot be checked, as there is no DNA. Germline loops: CDR1 MDHEN, CDR2 SYDVKM. This CDR3 is built from 16 residues. The CDR3 region is CASSTTGTGDFNEQFF.

The V and J genes are TRBV6-2 or TRBV6-3 and TRBJ2-7; the D call from TCRdb, TRBD1, cannot be confirmed without DNA. The CDR3 runs to 14 residues. Germline CDR1 MNHEY, CDR2 SVGEGT. CDR3 sequence reads: CASSLDTPSYEQYF.

V usage is TRBV9 and J usage is TRBJ2-2; with no DNA, the TCRdb D assignment of TRBD2 cannot be verified. This CDR3 contains 16 residues. Per the germline V gene, CDR1 is SGDLS and CDR2 is YYNGEE. The CDR3 spells CASSPRLALNTGELFF.

The J gene is TRBJ2-7, the V gene TRBV4-2. The CDR3 has 13 residues. Germline loops: CDR1 LGHNA, CDR2 YNFKEQ. CDR3 amino acids: CASSQDNSYEQYF.

CDR3: CASSWTGNSPLHF. The chain couples TRBV6-1 to TRBJ1-6; without DNA, the TCRdb call of TRBD1 cannot be checked. Germline loops: CDR1 MNHNS, CDR2 SASEGT. The CDR3 spans 13 residues.

The V and J genes are TRBV12-3 or TRBV12-4 and TRBJ1-1; TCRdb calls TRBD1, which cannot be checked without DNA. The CDR3 has 18 amino acids. The CDR3 region is CASSLAIRTRAMNTEAFF.

The chain joins TRBV7-9 to TRBJ1-5. CDR3 size: 17 residues. The germline V gene encodes CDR1 SEHNR and CDR2 FQNEAQ (reference sequence). The CDR3 region is CASSYQGGLDSNQPQHF. Drawing the rest from reference TRBV7-9 and TRBJ1-5, the complete variable domain is DTGVSQNPRHKITKRGQNVTFRCDPISEHNRLYWYRQTLGQGPEFLTYFQNEAQLEKSRLLSDRFSAERPKGSFSTLEIQRTEQGDSAMYLCASSYQGGLDSNQPQHFGDGTRLSIL.